The subject of this entry is one T cell receptor beta chain. It lacks a known antigen. Base quality data are lacking; no much larger clone is found one base away. Taken from cysteine to phenylalanine, the CDR3 has 17 residues. The kept DNA is CDR3 alone, 51 bases in frame from the first base. CDR1 and CDR2 (SGHRS, YFSETQ) derive from the germline V gene. At the junction V is shortened by 0 bases and J by 2 bases, with 16 bases in between. The sample comes from a study of OX40 agonist ivuxolimab in advanced cancers. For context, the study as a whole: The costimulatory receptor OX40 (CD134) was targeted by ivuxolimab, a fully human IgG2 agonistic monoclonal antibody. Intravenous ivuxolimab was administered to patients every 2 weeks at six dose levels: 0.01, 0.1, 0.3, 1.5, 3 and 10 mg/kg. Among the roughly 52 dose-escalation patients, about 19 had hepatocellular carcinoma, about 15 melanoma, 9 renal cell carcinoma and 9 head and neck cancer. A male proportion of 82.7% and a mean age of about 60 years, ranging from 23 to 79, were recorded for the dose-escalation cohort. Prior anti-PD-1, anti-PD-L1 or anti-CTLA-4 therapy was permitted, and about 40% of dose-escalation patients had received checkpoint inhibitors. Partial responses occurred in three dose-escalation patients: two with cutaneous melanoma and one with hepatocellular carcinoma. The purpose of peripheral TCRbeta sequencing was to test whether ivuxolimab changed TCR sequence diversity and led to clonal T-cell expansion. The paper describes the monotherapy dose-escalation part (N ≈ 52 patients) of the phase I trial of ivuxolimab. General study outcomes and caveats: After ivuxolimab, expanded clones were on average more numerous among CD8+ T cells than among CD4+ T cells. At doses of 0.1 to 3.0 mg/kg, clonal expansion of both CD4+ and CD8+ T cells in blood was seen between baseline and week 6. In the 0.1-3.0 mg/kg groups, partial responders were among the patients with the lowest normalized peripheral clonal expansion, particularly in CD8+ T cells. Low levels of normalized T-cell clonal expansion were also shown by some nonresponding patients. The antigen specificity of the clonally expanded peripheral T cells was not determined.

For sequencing of the TCRbeta CDR3 region, genomic DNA was extracted from the sorted cells. The immunoSEQ Assay was used for sequencing of TCRbeta CDR3 regions. TCRdb retrieved this table from immuneACCESS and kept in-frame rearrangements only. Not all clones are present; in checked studies, unresolved V genes account for under half, and no reason is known for the remainder. A total of 45,000 to 50,000 clones appear in this sample, about 81% of them only once. The top ten constitute around 7.8% of the sample. Patients with autoimmune disease history or receiving systemic immunosuppression were excluded from the trial. Peripheral blood for TCR sequencing was collected from all dose cohorts at baseline, on cycle 4 day 1, and on cycle 7 day 1. The samples were taken from a phase I, first-in-human, multicenter, open-label dose-escalation trial of ivuxolimab. Adults with locally advanced or metastatic head and neck squamous cell, hepatocellular, melanoma or renal cell carcinoma were enrolled in the trial. CD4+ and CD8+ T cells were sorted separately from peripheral blood before TCR sequencing.

This material consisted of CD4+ or CD8+ T cells sorted from blood, taken in a trial of the OX40 agonist ivuxolimab. This receptor was obtained from an adult with an advanced solid tumor such as melanoma, head and neck, liver or kidney cancer. Recombination joined TRBV5-1 with TRBJ2-3, with the D gene call left open. The bases are TGCGCCAGCAGCTTGGAAGGGCGGTCAGCCCCCACAGATACGCAGTATTTT. Translation gives CASSLEGRSAPTDTQYF. The reference TRBV5-1 and TRBJ2-3 proteins fill in what lies around the CDR3, so the full variable domain reads KAGVTQTPRYLIKTRGQQVTLSCSPISGHRSVSWYQQTPGQGLQFLFEYFSETQRNKGNFPGRFSGRQFSNSRSEMNVSTLELGDSALYLCASSLEGRSAPTDTQYFGPGTRLTVL.